This entry lists 22 T cell receptor beta chains sequenced from one sample in a study of monozygotic twins with inflammatory bowel disease. TCRdb re-called the 5' RACE reads; every CDR3 protein appears as one record, without DNA. Here the sample table reports about 380,000 distinct CDR3 sequences. Material: blood. These receptors were obtained from a human donor with ulcerative colitis or Crohn's disease, or a healthy co-twin of an affected twin (not recorded which).

The chain joins TRBV6-2 or TRBV6-3 to TRBJ1-1; as DNA is missing, the TRBD1 call by TCRdb cannot be tested. The germline V gene encodes CDR1 MNHEY and CDR2 SVGEGT. This CDR3 contains 17 residues. The CDR3 reads CASSLPGDRRSNTEAFF.

The chain recombines TRBV20-1 with TRBJ1-2. Germline CDR1 DFQATT, CDR2 SNEGSKA (reference sequence). There are 14 residues in the CDR3. This CDR3 is CSATIRTLDYGYTF.

The rearrangement joins TRBV5-1 to TRBJ1-2; absent DNA, TCRdb's TRBD1 call cannot be checked. Germline V lookup: CDR1 SGHRS, CDR2 YFSETQ. The CDR3 is 15 residues long. This CDR3 reads CASRAPGQENYGYTF.

This chain uses TRBV5-1 with TRBJ2-2; TCRdb reports TRBD1, a call that lacks DNA to check it against. The germline V gene encodes CDR1 SGHRS and CDR2 YFSETQ. This CDR3 has 17 residues. CDR3 loop: CASSFGPPGENTGELFF.

The J gene is TRBJ2-7, the V gene TRBV27; the TCRdb call, TRBD1, lacks DNA for checking. The germline gives CDR1 MNHEY, CDR2 SMNVEV (reference sequence). The CDR3 has 17 amino acids. Here the CDR3 reads CASSPLPWGQAAYEQYF.

The chain has TRBV7-2 and TRBJ2-1. Per germline, CDR1 SGHTA and CDR2 FQGNSA. The CDR3 spans 17 residues. CDR3 sequence reads: CASSTLLGGLVGNEQFF.

The chain combines TRBV9 with TRBJ2-2; as DNA is missing, the TRBD1 call by TCRdb cannot be tested. The CDR3 loop spans 16 amino acids. The V gene's germline CDR1 is SGDLS and CDR2 YYNGEE. The CDR3 reads CASSHRTGKNTGELFF.

V usage is TRBV5-1 and J usage is TRBJ1-6. Germline V gives CDR1 SGHRS, CDR2 YFSETQ. This CDR3 is 15 amino acids long. The CDR3 loop reads CASSLAGTSGSPLHF.

The gene calls are TRBV27 and TRBJ2-2; no DNA is available, so the TRBD2 call from TCRdb remains unchecked. This CDR3 region has 13 residues. Germline V gives CDR1 MNHEY, CDR2 SMNVEV (reference sequence). The CDR3 protein is CARRTSFPGELFF.

The chain joins TRBV19 to TRBJ1-2; lacking DNA, the TRBD1 call made by TCRdb goes unchecked. The CDR3 runs 15 residues. Germline CDR1 is LNHDA and CDR2 is SQIVND (reference sequence). This CDR3 reads CASSLTGGLGDGYTF.

The chain has TRBV7-9 and TRBJ1-1; the D call of TRBD1 rests on TCRdb alone, since no DNA is present to check it. Germline CDR1 and CDR2: SEHNR and FQNEAQ (reference sequence). The CDR3 length is 15 residues. This CDR3 reads CASSPRTGQGTEAFF.

The V gene is TRBV5-1, the J gene TRBJ2-1. The CDR3 contains 15 residues. The germline V gene encodes CDR1 SGHRS and CDR2 YFSETQ. The CDR3 reads CASKDQTRFSSEQFF.

The chain links TRBV15 to TRBJ2-7; TCRdb calls TRBD1, which cannot be checked without DNA. Germline V gene lookup returns CDR1 LNHNV and CDR2 YYDKDF (reference sequence). The CDR3 is made up of 14 amino acids. Here the CDR3 reads CATSGTVGRGEQYF.

The chain links TRBV5-1 to TRBJ2-5; TCRdb's D call, TRBD1, is unchecked because there is no DNA. The CDR3 consists of 18 residues. CDR1 and CDR2 from the germline V gene are SGHRS and YFSETQ. The CDR3 loop is CASSLGGTGSPLQETQYF.

The chain is built from TRBV9 and TRBJ1-4. CDR1 is SGDLS, CDR2 YYNGEE, per germline. The CDR3 has 13 residues. The CDR3 spells CASSVSADEKLFF.

The rearrangement links TRBV3-1 to TRBJ2-7; there is no DNA to check the TCRdb D call of TRBD1. Germline assignment: CDR1 LGHDT and CDR2 YNNKEL (reference sequence). The CDR3 spans 16 residues. The CDR3 protein is CASSQGGARGGSEQYF.

This chain connects TRBV13 to TRBJ2-7. Germline V gene data show CDR1 as PRHDT and CDR2 as FYEKMQ (reference sequence). The CDR3 is made up of 14 amino acids. The CDR3 spells CASSLGRGVGEQYF. The whole variable domain, filled in from reference TRBV13 and TRBJ2-7, reads AAGVIQSPRHLIKEKRETATLKCYPIPRHDTVYWYQQGPGQDPQFLISFYEKMQSDKGSIPDRFSAQQFSDYHSELNMSSLELGDSALYFCASSLGRGVGEQYFGPGTRLTVT.

CDR3 protein: CASSQDKFQVGGETQYF. The chain couples TRBV3-1 to TRBJ2-5; the D call from TCRdb, TRBD2, cannot be confirmed without DNA. Per the germline V gene, CDR1 is LGHDT and CDR2 is YNNKEL (reference sequence). CDR3 length equals 17 residues.

The chain uses TRBV20-1 and TRBJ2-1; TCRdb's assignment of TRBD1 cannot be checked, as there is no DNA. CDR1 and CDR2 (germline): DFQATT, SNEGSKA (reference sequence). CDR3 length: 11 residues. The CDR3 is CSALGVDEQFF.

The J gene is TRBJ2-6, the V gene TRBV5-1. The CDR3 covers 17 residues. Germline CDR1 and CDR2: SGHRS and YFSETQ. The CDR3: CASSLSAVKSGANVLTF.

The chain links TRBV24-1 to TRBJ2-1; checking the TCRdb D call of TRBD1 is not possible without DNA. Germline CDR1 reads KGHDR; CDR2 reads SFDVKD. CDR3 size: 16 residues. The CDR3 spells CATSDPGTGSLDEQFF.

V is TRBV12-3 or TRBV12-4 and J is TRBJ2-7. CDR3 length equals 13 residues. CDR3 loop: CASSLSLNYEQYF.